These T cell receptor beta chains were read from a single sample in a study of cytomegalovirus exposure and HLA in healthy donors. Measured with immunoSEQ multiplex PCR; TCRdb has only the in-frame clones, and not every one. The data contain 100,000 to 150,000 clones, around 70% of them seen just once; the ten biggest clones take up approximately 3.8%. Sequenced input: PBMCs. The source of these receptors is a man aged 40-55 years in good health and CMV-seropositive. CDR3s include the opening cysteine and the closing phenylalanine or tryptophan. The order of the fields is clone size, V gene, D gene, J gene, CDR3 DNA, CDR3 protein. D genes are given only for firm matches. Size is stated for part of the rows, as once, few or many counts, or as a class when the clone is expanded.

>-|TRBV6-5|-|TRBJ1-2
TGTGCCAGCAGTTACTCGAATGGCGGAGCAGTTGGCTACACCTTC
CASSYSNGGAVGYTF
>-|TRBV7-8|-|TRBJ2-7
TGTGCCAGCAGCTTTGCCAGAACATCCTACGAGCAGTACTTC
CASSFARTSYEQYF
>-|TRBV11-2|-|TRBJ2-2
TGTGCCAGCAGCTTAGTGGCAGGAATGAACACCGGGGAGCTGTTTTTT
CASSLVAGMNTGELFF
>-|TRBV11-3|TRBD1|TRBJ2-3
TGTGCCAGCAGCCCCGGACAGGGAACCGGAGATACGCAGTATTTT
CASSPGQGTGDTQYF
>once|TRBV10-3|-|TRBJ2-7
TGTGCCATCGAGGCGGGACAGAGCTCCTACGAGCAGTACTTC
CAIEAGQSSYEQYF
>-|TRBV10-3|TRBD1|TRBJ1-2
TGTGCCATCAGTGAGCCAAGGACAGGGGGGACGGGCTACACCTTC
CAISEPRTGGTGYTF
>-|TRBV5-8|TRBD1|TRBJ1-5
TGTGCCAGCAGTTACCCCCAACAGGGGAATCGGAATCAGCCCCAGCATTTT
CASSYPQQGNRNQPQHF
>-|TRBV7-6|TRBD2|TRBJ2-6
TGTGCCAGCAGCTTGGGGAGGGCCTCTGGGGCCAACGTCCTGACTTTC
CASSLGRASGANVLTF
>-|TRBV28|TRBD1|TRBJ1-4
TGTGCCAGCAGTTCAGACAGGGGCGCAGGTGAAAAACTGTTTTTT
CASSSDRGAGEKLFF
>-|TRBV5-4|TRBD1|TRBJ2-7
TGTGCCAGCAGCTTAACAGGGGGCGGTTCCTACGAGCAGTACTTC
CASSLTGGGSYEQYF
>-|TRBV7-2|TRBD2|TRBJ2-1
TGTGCCAGCAGCTTAGTACTAGCGGCCTACAATGAGCAGTTCTTC
CASSLVLAAYNEQFF
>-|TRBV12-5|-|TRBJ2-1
TGTGCTAGTACGGGGACACTGGACAATGAGCAGTTCTTC
CASTGTLDNEQFF
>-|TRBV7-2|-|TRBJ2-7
TGTGCCAGCAGCTCCCTGGGGCGGGAGCAGTACTTC
CASSSLGREQYF
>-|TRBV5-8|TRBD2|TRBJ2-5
TGTGCCAGCAGAGACGTAACCGGGACTAGCGGGAGACAAGAGACCCAGTACTTC
CASRDVTGTSGRQETQYF
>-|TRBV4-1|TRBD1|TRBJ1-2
TGCGCCAGCAGCCAAGAGAGGTTGCAGGGGGCCCATGGCTACACCTTC
CASSQERLQGAHGYTF
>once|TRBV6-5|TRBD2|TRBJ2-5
TGTGCCAGCAGCCCGGGACTAGCGGTTGTCGAGACCCAGTACTTC
CASSPGLAVVETQYF
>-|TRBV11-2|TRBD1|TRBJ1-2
TGTGCCAGCAGTCCCCATGCGACGGACAGGGGTAATGGCTACACCTTC
CASSPHATDRGNGYTF
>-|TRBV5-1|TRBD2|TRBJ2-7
TGCGCCAGCAGCCGACAAGCGGGGACTTCCTACGAGCAGTACTTC
CASSRQAGTSYEQYF
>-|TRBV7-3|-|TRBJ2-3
TGTGCCAGCAGCCCAGGGCAAGATACGCAGTATTTT
CASSPGQDTQYF
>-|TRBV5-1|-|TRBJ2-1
TGCGCCAGCAGCCCAAACGCAAACGGGGGAACAGTGAATGAGCAGTTCTTC
CASSPNANGGTVNEQFF
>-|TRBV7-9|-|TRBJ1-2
TGTGCCAGCAGCTTAAACAGGGCGGGTGGCTACACCTTC
CASSLNRAGGYTF
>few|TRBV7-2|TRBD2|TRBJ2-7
TGTGCCAGCAGCGCTCCCGGGACTAGCGGGGCGAGGGCCTACGAGCAGTACTTC
CASSAPGTSGARAYEQYF
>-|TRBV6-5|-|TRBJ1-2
TGTGCCAGCAGTGTCCGAGAGACAACCTATGGCTACACCTTC
CASSVRETTYGYTF
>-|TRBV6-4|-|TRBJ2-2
TGTGCCAGCAGTGCTAGACCGAGCACCGGGGAGCTGTTTTTT
CASSARPSTGELFF
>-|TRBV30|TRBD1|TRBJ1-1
TGTGCCTGGAGTCAGGGGGTGGATGAAGCTTTCTTT
CAWSQGVDEAFF
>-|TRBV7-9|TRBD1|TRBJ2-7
TGTGCCAGCAGTCCCGGGACAGGGACCTACGAGCAGTACTTC
CASSPGTGTYEQYF
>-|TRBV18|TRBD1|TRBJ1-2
TGTGCCAGCTCACCACCGGGACAGTCTAACTATGGCTACACCTTC
CASSPPGQSNYGYTF
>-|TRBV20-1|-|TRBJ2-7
TGCAGTGCTAGTCTAGGCGACGAGCAGTACTTC
CSASLGDEQYF
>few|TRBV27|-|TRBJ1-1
TGTGCCAGCAGCCCCAGGGCTAGAACTGAAGCTTTCTTT
CASSPRARTEAFF
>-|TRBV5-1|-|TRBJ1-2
TGCGCCAGCAGCTTGGATACGGCGGCGGTTGGCTACACCTTC
CASSLDTAAVGYTF
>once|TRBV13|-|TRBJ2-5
TGTGCCAGCAGCTTCCCGTACCAAGAGACCCAGTACTTC
CASSFPYQETQYF
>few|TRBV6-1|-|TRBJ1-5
TGTGCCAGCAGGGCCGGGAGTACGCTGCCCCAGCATTTT
CASRAGSTLPQHF
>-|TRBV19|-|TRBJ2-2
TGTGCCAGTAGCGGCCCGGGTAACACCGGGGAGCTGTTTTTT
CASSGPGNTGELFF
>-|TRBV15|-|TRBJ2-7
TGTGCCACCAGCAGAGATAGGGGCCCCTCCGAGCAGTACTTC
CATSRDRGPSEQYF
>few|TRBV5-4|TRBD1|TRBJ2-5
TGTGCCAGCAGGCCCGGGGTCCGGGACAGGGAAGAGACCCAGTACTTC
CASRPGVRDREETQYF
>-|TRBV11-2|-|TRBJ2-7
TGTGCCAGCAGCCCCGCTAGCGATAGCTCCTACGAGCAGTACTTC
CASSPASDSSYEQYF
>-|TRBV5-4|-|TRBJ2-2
TGTGCCAGCAGCACAGGGAATAAGGCCGGGGAGCTGTTTTTT
CASSTGNKAGELFF
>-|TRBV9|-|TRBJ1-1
TGTGCCAGCAGCTCCCGAACACTGAACACTGAAGCTTTCTTT
CASSSRTLNTEAFF
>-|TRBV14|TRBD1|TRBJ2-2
TGTGCCAGCAGCCAACGGACAGGGCGATCCGGGGAGCTGTTTTTT
CASSQRTGRSGELFF
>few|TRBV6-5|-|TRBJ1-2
TGTGCCAGCAGTTACGGCAGGGGATATGGCTACACCTTC
CASSYGRGYGYTF
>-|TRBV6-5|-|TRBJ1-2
TGTGCCAGCAGCTCCGGGAGCTATGGCTACACCTTC
CASSSGSYGYTF
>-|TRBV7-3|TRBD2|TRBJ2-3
TGTGCCAGCAGTTTAGCGGGAGGGCCGACAGATACGCAGTATTTT
CASSLAGGPTDTQYF
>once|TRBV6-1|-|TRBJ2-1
TGTGCCAGCACCGGCTTGGGGGGTCCCGCTGAGCAGTTCTTC
CASTGLGGPAEQFF
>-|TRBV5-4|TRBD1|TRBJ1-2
TGTGCCAGCAGCAGTGGACAGGGTACGCCTTTTGGAGGCTACACCTTC
CASSSGQGTPFGGYTF
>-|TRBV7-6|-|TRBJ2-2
TGTGCCAGCCGCCGCCAGGCGTTAAACACCGGGGAGCTGTTTTTT
CASRRQALNTGELFF
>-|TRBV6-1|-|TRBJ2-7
TGTGCCAGCAGTGTATGGAGGGTTGCCTACGAGCAGTACTTC
CASSVWRVAYEQYF
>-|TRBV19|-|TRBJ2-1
TGTGCCACCCCTGCGGTGAGGGATACGGACAATGAGCAGTTCTTC
CATPAVRDTDNEQFF
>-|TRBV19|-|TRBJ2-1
TGTGCCAGTAACCCCCGAGGGCGGGATAGCTCCTACAATGAGCAGTTCTTC
CASNPRGRDSSYNEQFF
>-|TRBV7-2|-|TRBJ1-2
TGTGCCAGCAGCCCTGAGGCAGGCGGGAATGTTCACTATGGCTACACCTTC
CASSPEAGGNVHYGYTF
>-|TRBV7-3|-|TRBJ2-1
TGTGCCAGCAGCTTTTTAGCGGACCCTGACAATGAGCAGTTCTTC
CASSFLADPDNEQFF